The subject of this entry is one T cell receptor (beta chain). Germline V gene lookup returns CDR1 ENHRY and CDR2 SYGVKD. V lost 0 bases and J lost 9, with 15 bases in between. This CDR3 comprises 15 residues. Alongside a J-beta primer mix, a sample-barcoded 5' primer served in a second PCR lasting about 7 to 11 cycles. TCRdb processed the 5' RACE reads anew with MiXCR; each CDR3 protein has one entry. In the table there are about a million distinct CDR3 sequences, less than 45% of which are singletons. This sample stems from a study of blood T cells in healthy people across ages. This sequence originates from a man aged 18 to 30 in good health. V usage is TRBV10-3 and J usage is TRBJ1-5; TRBD1 might be the D (5 bases). The sample was blood. CDR3 in DNA: TGTGCCATCAGTGAGTCGGGGCGAATGGGCCGGCCCCAGCATTTT. Translated, it gives CAISESGRMGRPQHF.